This record covers a single TCR beta chain. Its antigen is unknown. Data came from immunoSEQ multiplex PCR; TCRdb stores just in-frame clones and leaves some out. The sample includes roughly 200,000 clones, almost 90% of them seen just once. This sample stems from a study of T cell responses to AZD1222 COVID-19 vaccine. Study observations and caveats: Dominant CD4 TCR responses targeted spike regions 160-218 and 743-854. Baseline testing showed seropositivity in only a handful of AZD1222 recipients. Receipt of two AZD1222 doses was followed by a rise in Spike-specific TCR breadth and depth. Targets within unmutated variant regions were reportedly found for nearly half of spike-specific TCRs.

The CDR3 is 15 amino acids. CDR1 is SGHTA and CDR2 is FQGNSA in the germline V gene. V was trimmed by 6 bases and J by 0 bases, leaving 12 bases between them. The origin of this receptor is an adult in good health. The chain carries TRBV7-2 and TRBJ1-5; tentatively, D is TRBD1 (6 bases). This material consisted of peripheral blood, taken on day 0 of AZD1222 vaccination. CDR3 sequence reads: CASSSQGGSNQPQHF. In nucleotides, the CDR3 is TGTGCCAGCAGTTCACAGGGTGGTAGCAATCAGCCCCAGCATTTT.